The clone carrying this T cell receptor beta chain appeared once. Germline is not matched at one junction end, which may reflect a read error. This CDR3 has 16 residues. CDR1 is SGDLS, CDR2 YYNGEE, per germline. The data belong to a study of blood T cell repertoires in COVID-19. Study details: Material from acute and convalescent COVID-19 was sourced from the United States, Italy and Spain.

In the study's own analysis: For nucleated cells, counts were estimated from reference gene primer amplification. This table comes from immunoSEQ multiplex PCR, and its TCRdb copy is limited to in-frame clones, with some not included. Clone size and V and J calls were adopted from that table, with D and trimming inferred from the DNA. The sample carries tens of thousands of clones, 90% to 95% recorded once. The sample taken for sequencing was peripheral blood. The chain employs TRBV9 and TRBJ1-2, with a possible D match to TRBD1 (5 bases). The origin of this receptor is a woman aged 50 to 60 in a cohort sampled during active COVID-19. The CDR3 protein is CASSEDGTTGHYGYTF. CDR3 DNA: TGTGCCAGCAGCGAAGATGGGACTACCGGGCACTACGGCTACACCTTC.